This T cell receptor (beta chain) comes out of a study of identical twins (dated by TCRdb to about 2016). For the study in its entirety: The study deep-sequenced TCR alpha and beta repertoires from monozygotic twins, unrelated adults of various ages and cord blood to test whether fetal clonotypes persist. To rule out contamination, the twin experiments were replicated at different times with different library preparation protocols. Study-level results and caveats: Abundant cord blood beta clonotypes carried fewer insertions; young adult naive repertoires showed a weaker similar trend, while memory repertoires showed none. Invariant T cells such as MAIT and iNKT could partly confound zero-insertion analyses, although diverse VJ usage argued against such confounding for most clonotypes. Excess twin sharing in beta out-of-frame sequences was weaker because fewer shared sequences lowered the signal-to-noise ratio. Because the same donors could not be followed over many years, the conclusions depended on cross-sectional statistical analysis. Recombination models systematically underestimated out-of-frame TCR alpha sharing in monozygotic twins but agreed with sharing between unrelated individuals. Compared with coincidental sharing between unrelated individuals, out-of-frame TCR alpha sequences shared between twins had an excess of sequences with low generation probability.

The library was made by 5' RACE. These reads were obtained on an Illumina HiSeq 2000. Template switching added a universal primer binding site, and the final cDNA carried a unique molecular identifier that allowed TCR cDNA molecules to be counted accurately. First-strand cDNA for TCR alpha and beta chains was synthesized from specific primers in the conserved constant-segment region. To control for contamination, each cDNA library was double barcoded with a SMART-Mk sample barcode plus Illumina barcodes. Two successive PCR steps introduced TruSeq adapter sequences along with Illumina sample barcodes. The TCR alpha and beta cDNA libraries were sequenced on the Illumina HiSeq platform using custom primers. Processing in the source paper ran as follows. MiGEC was used to process raw reads and extract unique molecular identifiers, and MiXCR was used to find CDR3 positions. For each individual, recombination models were inferred using an EM algorithm with the repgenHMM and IGoR tools. The tcR package in R was used for shared clonotype analysis, with sharing normalized by the product of cloneset sizes. To study raw recombination without the effects of thymic and clonal selection, out-of-frame nonproductive sequences were analyzed. TCRdb ran its own pipeline on the public reads, namely fastp trimming at Q25 and MiXCR clone calling, and kept in-frame beta chains. Rows are unified per CDR3 protein, each entry keeping the most common DNA and genes. TCRdb's processing, not the authors', yielded these V and J calls. The sample table contains around 1.7 million distinct CDR3 sequences; only one count was recorded for roughly 35% of them. The ten largest clonotypes hold about 0.27% of the sample.

All donors were healthy Caucasians. The CDR3 contains 13 residues, cysteine and phenylalanine counted. The entry retains the CDR3 DNA only, 39 bases that are in frame from base 1. CDR1 and CDR2 are drawn from the germline V gene (reference sequence): MNHEY, SMNVEV. Concerning this clonotype itself: Its antigen remains unidentified. One end of the junction varies from germline; a read error may be responsible.

The rearranged segments are TRBV27 and TRBJ1-6; the D segment cannot be called with confidence. Sequenced: cord blood. This TCR derives from a newborn girl in good health. The sequenced DNA: TGTGCCAGCAGCCGAACGTATAATTTACCCCTCCACTTT. Translated, it gives CASSRTYNLPLHF.